This T cell receptor beta chain was profiled in a study of CD8 T cells in ankylosing spondylitis. Overall study results and limits: What appeared characteristic of ankylosing spondylitis blood was a TCR beta motif of fewer than ten highly homologous variants. Peripheral blood held disease-linked clones only at relatively low frequency, and these were CD8+. Reportedly, disease-linked clones are significantly enriched in ankylosing spondylitis patients' matched synovial fluid.

TCR beta libraries were made by quantitative 5'-RACE with molecular barcodes. MiXCR, applied by TCRdb to the 5' RACE reads, yields one record per CDR3 protein. The sample holds 36,000 or so distinct CDR3 sequences, over 5.5% seen once. At least ten counts were recorded for this clonotype. Its matching antigen is unknown. One end of the junction is discordant with germline, which a read error may explain. Sequences were obtained from blood, either unsorted or a sorted T cell fraction (not recorded which). This TCR derives from a male donor with ankylosing spondylitis or in good health (not recorded which).

The DNA for the CDR3 is TGTGCTAGCAGCTACGGGTCAGGGTTCCAAGAGACCCAGTACTTC. This sequence encodes CASSYGSGFQETQYF. This rearrangement joins TRBV7-7 to TRBJ2-5; tentatively, D is TRBD1 (5 bases). The CDR3 length is 15 residues. Per germline, CDR1 SSHAT and CDR2 FNYEAQ (reference sequence).